This TCR beta chain was documented in a study of beta chain features in type 1 diabetes. In the study overall: Examination covered 107,917,701 sorted cells spanning all samples.

A CD45RO/CCR7/CD25/CD127/CD95/CD27 panel sorted naive, central memory, regulatory and stem cell-like memory CD4+ cells. Concerning this clone itself: Its matching antigen is unknown.

The J segment lost 4 bases and the V segment lost 5 bases, leaving 4 bases of the junction unmatched. Germline V gene lookup returns CDR1 MDHEN and CDR2 SYDVKM. This CDR3 is built from 14 residues. Whole-study results and caveats: In type 1 diabetes patients, VDJ junctions had fewer insertions; deletions at these junctions were more frequent. A possible short-template PCR bias applies equally to patients and controls.

The isolated RNA, all of it, was reverse transcribed, so expressed TCRB transcripts were what got sequenced. TCRdb's table, derived via immunoSEQ multiplex PCR, lists solely in-frame clones and lacks some. The data hold 860,000 or so clones, with roughly 16% observed a single time. The source of this sequence is a woman under 30 in good health. The chain recombines TRBV28 with TRBJ2-5, with 10 bases fitting TRBD2. The material sequenced was naive CD4+ T cells from blood. The CDR3 here is CASSRLAGTETQYF. DNA for the CDR3: TGTGCCAGCAGTCGACTAGCGGGTACAGAGACCCAGTACTTC.